Below, 11 T cell receptor beta chains from the same sample are listed, as sequenced in a study of blood T cell repertoires in COVID-19. Using immunoSEQ multiplex PCR, the repertoire was profiled, and TCRdb retains in-frame clones only, with some absent. The sample records more than 150,000 clones, roughly 80% being singletons. Sequencing input: peripheral blood. These receptors all stem from a man in his 60s with acute or convalescent COVID-19.

CDR3 sequence reads: CASSSRDRGYEQYF. The CDR3 DNA reads as TGCGCCAGCAGCTCCCGGGACAGGGGCTACGAGCAGTACTTC. The chain couples TRBV5-1 to TRBJ2-7; 10 nucleotides align to TRBD1. The CDR3 is made up of 14 amino acids. Germline V gene sequence: CDR1 SGHRS, CDR2 YFSETQ. V lost 3 bases to trimming and J lost 3 bases; unmatched junction nucleotides: 3.

This clone appeared once. The V call is TRBV28, the J call TRBJ1-4; tentative D call: TRBD1 (5 bases). The CDR3 is made up of 15 amino acids. Looked up from germline, CDR1 is MDHEN and CDR2 is SYDVKM. The V and J ends lost 7 bases and 6 bases respectively, with 18 bases between them. The CDR3 loop is CASNSLGGVYEKLFF. The CDR3 DNA follows: TGTGCCAGCAACTCGCTGGGGGGGGTTTATGAAAAACTGTTTTTT.

J is TRBJ2-7 and V is TRBV19; 7 bases fit TRBD1. The V gene end was trimmed by 5 bases and the J gene end by 2 bases; junction bases not matched to a gene: 6. CDR3 length: 14 amino acids. Germline CDR1 is LNHDA and CDR2 is SQIVND (reference sequence). The DNA for the CDR3 is TGTGCCAGTAGTCCCTACAGGGGTGCCTACGAGCAGTACTTC. This gives the protein CASSPYRGAYEQYF.

The gene calls are TRBV6-6 and TRBJ2-3, with 7 bases lining up with TRBD2. Looked up from germline, CDR1 is MNHNY and CDR2 is SVGAGI (reference sequence). The CDR3 covers 15 residues. V lost 4 bases, J lost 3 bases, and 7 bases stayed unmatched. The CDR3 region is CASSLLRGVTDTQYF. CDR3 nucleotides: TGTGCCAGCAGTTTATTACGGGGGGTGACAGATACGCAGTATTTT.

The rearrangement links TRBV3-1 (or the pseudogene TRBV3-2) to TRBJ1-3, with D possibly TRBD1 on 6 matching bases. Germline V gene data show CDR1 as LGHDT and CDR2 as YNNKEL (reference sequence). V lost 4 bases, J lost 1 base, and 20 bases lay in between. The CDR3 has 18 residues. The CDR3 DNA is TGTGCCAGCAGCCCATCCGTAGGGCAGGGGAAATCTGGAAACACCATATATTTT. It is translated as CASSPSVGQGKSGNTIYF.

Comment on this clone: A read error may account for a junction end that differs from germline. V gene TRBV3-1 (or the pseudogene TRBV3-2) combines with J gene TRBJ2-5; D is possibly TRBD2 (6 bases). The CDR3 runs 14 residues. CDR1 LGHDT and CDR2 YNNKEL come from the germline V gene (reference sequence). CDR3 sequence (DNA): TGTGCCAGCAGCCATCACCGGGTGGGGGGAATCGAGCACTTC. Its translation is CASSHHRVGGIEHF.

This clone has just one count. This sequence joins TRBV28 and TRBJ1-5; 9 nucleotides line up with TRBD1. The CDR3 is 16 amino acids. Trimming removed 7 bases from V and 3 bases from J; junction bases left unmatched: 10. CDR1 and CDR2 from the germline V gene are MDHEN and SYDVKM. This CDR3 reads CASIEPGQGNNQPQHF. Here the CDR3 DNA reads TGTGCCAGCATCGAACCCGGACAGGGGAACAATCAGCCCCAGCATTTT.

The V and J genes are TRBV3-1 (or the pseudogene TRBV3-2) and TRBJ2-7, with D hard to call. V gave up 5 bases and J gave up 0 bases, with 5 bases separating them. The CDR3 covers 12 residues. Germline CDR1 and CDR2: LGHDT and YNNKEL (reference sequence). The DNA for the CDR3 is TGTGCCAGCAGCTCACACTCCTACGAGCAGTACTTC. Its protein is CASSSHSYEQYF.

The V call is TRBV11-3, the J call TRBJ2-3; 14 nucleotides line up with TRBD2. CDR1 is SGHNT and CDR2 is YENEEA in the germline V gene. The junction had 10 bases not matched to a gene; V was cut back by 5 bases and J by 6 bases. The length of the CDR3 is 17 residues. DNA of the CDR3: TGTGCCAGCAGCCCCCCGGGACTAGCGGGAGTCTCGGATACGCAGTATTTT. It codes for CASSPPGLAGVSDTQYF.

The chain employs TRBV19 and TRBJ1-3, with 8 bases that match TRBD1. The V and J ends lost 8 bases and 4 bases, in that order; junction bases with no gene match: 4. The CDR3 length is 13 residues. The germline gives CDR1 LNHDA, CDR2 SQIVND (reference sequence). The CDR3 DNA sequence: TGTGCCAGTGAAGACAGGGGCGGAAACACCATATATTTT. It is translated as CASEDRGGNTIYF.

This chain links TRBV7-3 with TRBJ2-3, with D tentatively TRBD2 (7 bases). Germline-derived CDR1 and CDR2 are SGHTA and FQGTGA. V dropped 2 bases and J dropped 1 base, with 10 bases sitting between them. This CDR3 is 15 amino acids long. The CDR3 sequence is CASSLRGARTDTQYF. CDR3 in DNA: TGTGCCAGCAGCTTACGGGGGGCCCGCACAGATACGCAGTATTTT.